These 14 T cell receptor beta chains share one sample of origin, sequenced in a study of blood T cell repertoires in COVID-19. The protocol was immunoSEQ multiplex PCR, while the TCRdb copy is restricted to in-frame clones and leaves out a portion. The repertoire has about 93,000 clones, more than 65% of them found once; the top ten carry under 20%. The material sequenced was peripheral blood. The receptors originated from a human donor in a cohort sampled during active COVID-19.

V usage is TRBV7-3 and J usage is TRBJ1-2; the match to TRBD1 covers 10 bases. Germline V gene data show CDR1 as SGHTA and CDR2 as FQGTGA. This CDR3 is built from 15 residues. Trimming removed 6 bases from V and 8 bases from J; junction bases left unmatched: 12. The CDR3 spells CASRRTGGMFEGYTF. The CDR3 DNA follows: TGTGCCAGCAGGCGGACAGGGGGAATGTTTGAGGGCTACACCTTC.

V usage is TRBV5-5 and J usage is TRBJ1-5; the D gene is possibly TRBD1 (5 bases). V lost 3 bases to trimming and J lost 4 bases, with 23 bases between them. The CDR3 contains 18 residues. Looked up from germline, CDR1 is SGHKS and CDR2 is YYEKEE (reference sequence). CDR3 protein: CASSSKLIFTGGNQPQHF. CDR3 DNA sequence: TGTGCCAGCAGCTCTAAGCTTATCTTTACGGGGGGGAATCAGCCCCAGCATTTT.

V gene TRBV28 combines with J gene TRBJ2-7; TRBD1 aligns across 7 bases. Germline trimming cut 3 bases from V and 6 bases from J; bases unmatched to any gene: 2. CDR1 MDHEN and CDR2 SYDVKM come from the germline V gene. The CDR3 sequence is 12 residues long. The CDR3 here is CASSLTGSEQYF. DNA for the CDR3: TGTGCCAGCAGTTTGACAGGGAGCGAGCAGTACTTC.

J is TRBJ1-1 and V is TRBV3-1 (or the pseudogene TRBV3-2); 10 nucleotides align to TRBD1. Germline V gene lookup returns CDR1 LGHDT and CDR2 YNNKEL (reference sequence). There are 17 residues in the CDR3. V was pared by 4 bases and J by 3 bases, with 11 bases of the junction left unmatched. The CDR3 here is CASSRRRDRGHDTEAFF. The CDR3 DNA reads TGTGCCAGCAGCCGTCGCCGGGACAGGGGACATGACACTGAAGCTTTCTTT.

The chain uses TRBV19 and TRBJ2-3; D might be TRBD2 (6 bases). CDR1 is LNHDA, CDR2 SQIVND, per germline (reference sequence). The CDR3 runs 13 residues. Trimming cost V 10 bases and J 5 bases, with 16 bases left between them. The CDR3 is CAIAGSREDTQYF. DNA for the CDR3: TGTGCCATTGCGGGGTCTCGGGAAGATACGCAGTATTTT. Full variable domain (outside the CDR3, taken from reference TRBV19 and TRBJ2-3): DGGITQSPKYLFRKEGQNVTLSCEQNLNHDAMYWYRQDPGQGLRLIYYSQIVNDFQKGDIAEGYSVSREKKESFPLTVTSAQKNPTAFYLCAIAGSREDTQYFGPGTRLTVL.

About this clone itself: Other DNA sequences in the same sample also yield this CDR3. The rearrangement uses TRBV6-5 and TRBJ2-2; TRBD1 aligns across 10 bases. V was pared by 5 bases and J by 4 bases, with 1 base of the junction left unmatched. The CDR3 loop spans 14 amino acids. Germline CDR1 MNHEY, CDR2 SVGAGI. The CDR3 bases are TGTGCCAGCAGTCGGACAGGGGGCACCGGGGAGCTGTTTTTT. Protein: CASSRTGGTGELFF.

This clone was observed a few times. The rearrangement joins TRBV7-9 to TRBJ1-5; possible D gene TRBD1, 5 bases. Trimming stripped 1 base from V and 8 bases from J, with 6 bases between. Germline CDR1 is SEHNR and CDR2 is FQNEAQ (reference sequence). CDR3 length: 12 residues. CDR3 loop: CASSLGGEPQHF. Here the CDR3 DNA reads TGTGCCAGCAGCTTAGGGGGCGAGCCCCAGCATTTT.

V is TRBV2 and J is TRBJ2-7; TRBD2 aligns across 9 bases. Germline loops: CDR1 SNHLY, CDR2 FYNNEI. The CDR3 contains 16 residues. J lost 2 bases, V lost 6 bases, and 11 bases had no gene match. The CDR3 nucleotides read TGTGCCAGCAGCGCCCCTAGTAGCGGGGGTGCCTACGAGCAGTACTTC. Its translation: CASSAPSSGGAYEQYF.

V is TRBV28 and J is TRBJ2-3, with a weak D call TRBD2 (6 bases). There are 15 residues in the CDR3. Germline CDR1 reads MDHEN; CDR2 reads SYDVKM. V gave up 2 bases and J gave up 2 bases, with 11 bases separating them. This CDR3 reads CASSLAGKSTDTQYF. CDR3 DNA sequence: TGTGCCAGCAGTTTAGCGGGGAAGTCCACAGATACGCAGTATTTT.

The CDR3 DNA reads as TGCGCCAGCAGGTTCAGTATGAGCGGGGGGGTGAATGAGCAGTTCTTC. It encodes CASRFSMSGGVNEQFF. The chain couples TRBV10-2 to TRBJ2-1; 10 nucleotides agree with TRBD2. This CDR3 is 16 amino acids long. Trimming took 6 bases from V and 7 from J; bases not matched to a gene: 12. The V gene's germline CDR1 is WSHSY and CDR2 SAAADI.

The DNA of the CDR3 is TGTGCCAGCAGCCAAGAATATGACAGGGTCGCTCCTTACGAGCAGTACTTC. Translated: CASSQEYDRVAPYEQYF. V and J are TRBV14 and TRBJ2-7, with TRBD1 matching 7 bases. From germline, CDR1 is SGHDN and CDR2 FVKESK. V lost 0 bases and J lost 4; bases outside the gene matches: 12. This CDR3 spans 17 amino acids.

V usage is TRBV5-4 and J usage is TRBJ2-7, with D possibly matching TRBD1 (5 bases). Trimming removed 0 bases at V and 4 bases at J, with 17 bases between. Germline V CDR1 and CDR2: SGHNT, YYREEE (reference sequence). The CDR3 extends over 16 amino acids. The CDR3 bases are TGTGCCAGCAGCTTGGGGGGCTCCTTAACCTTATACGAGCAGTACTTC. Translating gives CASSLGGSLTLYEQYF. The variable domain in full, completed from reference TRBV5-4 and TRBJ2-7, reads ETGVTQSPTHLIKTRGQQVTLRCSSQSGHNTVSWYQQALGQGPQFIFQYYREEENGRGNFPPRFSGLQFPNYSSELNVNALELDDSALYLCASSLGGSLTLYEQYFGPGTRLTVT.

This chain joins TRBV3-1 (or the pseudogene TRBV3-2) and TRBJ2-5; TRBD1 agrees at 8 bases. Trimming removed 3 bases from V and 2 bases from J; junction bases left unmatched: 5. The CDR3 has 15 residues. CDR1 is LGHDT, CDR2 YNNKEL, per germline (reference sequence). DNA of the CDR3: TGTGCCAGCAGCCATCTTGGACAGGGACAAGAGACCCAGTACTTC. Translated: CASSHLGQGQETQYF.

The chain joins TRBV28 to TRBJ1-5; D is undetermined. This CDR3 spans 17 amino acids. Germline V gene data show CDR1 as MDHEN and CDR2 as SYDVKM. Trimming pared 6 bases from V and 4 bases from J, leaving 22 bases between. The CDR3 loop is CASSRRVSGWQNQPQHF. DNA for the CDR3: TGTGCCAGCAGCCGGCGGGTATCGGGATGGCAGAATCAGCCCCAGCATTTT.